These 7 T cell receptor beta chains came from one sample sequenced in a study of T-cell reconstitution after alpha-beta-depleted transplantation in children (dated by TCRdb to 2016 to 2017). Libraries were built with PCR. The sequencing machine was an Illumina HiSeq 2500. Molecular barcoding was employed in the preparation of TCR libraries, with unique molecular identifiers being used to normalize TCRbeta repertoire quantification. TCRdb reran the public reads through fastp at Q25 and MiXCR, keeping productive beta chains. Records with the same CDR3 protein are collapsed into one entry carrying the most frequent genes and DNA. This sample has roughly 180,000 distinct CDR3 sequences in its table, and approximately 15% of those were observed once. The biggest ten clones account for about 12% of the sample. The starting material was PBMCs from the stem cell graft donor, obtained from the stem cell graft. The source of these receptors is a human donor who donated a stem cell graft to a child with acute lymphoblastic leukemia.

This clonotype was seen repeatedly, ten times or more. The V and J genes are TRBV12-3 or TRBV12-4 and TRBJ2-7; TRBD2 is a possible D gene (6 bases). The CDR3 runs to 14 residues. Between the trimmed V and J ends, which lost 5 bases and 1 base, there was a span of 12 bases. The DNA of the CDR3 is TGTGCCAGCAGTCCCTGGGGAGGATCCTACGAGCAGTACTTC. Translation gives CASSPWGGSYEQYF.

This clonotype occurred many times. The CDR3 sequence: CASSQGTVHEYF. CDR3 nucleotide sequence: TGTGCCAGCAGTCAGGGGACAGTCCATGAGTACTTC. The rearrangement links TRBV12-3 or TRBV12-4 to TRBJ2-5; 7 bases line up with TRBD1. The CDR3 runs 12 residues. Germline trimming cut 5 bases from V and 12 bases from J; bases unmatched to any gene: 9.

This clonotype was picked up many times. The genes are TRBV7-2 and TRBJ2-1, with 7 bases that match TRBD2. Germline CDR1 reads SGHTA; CDR2 reads FQGNSA. This CDR3 spans 15 amino acids. The J segment lost 4 bases and the V segment lost 7 bases, leaving 10 bases of the junction unmatched. The CDR3: CASNPRLAAYNEQFF. CDR3 bases: TGTGCCAGCAATCCCAGGCTAGCGGCTTACAATGAGCAGTTCTTC.

This clonotype was seen ten or more times. The chain combines TRBV12-3 or TRBV12-4 with TRBJ1-2; D is unclear. The CDR3 contains 16 residues. Trimming cost V 5 bases and J 0 bases, with 16 bases left between them. The DNA of the CDR3 is TGTGCCAGCAGTCCCAGGCACGGATCCTCTAACTATGGCTACACCTTC. It yields the protein CASSPRHGSSNYGYTF.

Notes on this clonotype: Being one base from a much bigger clone, this may be a read error. The CDR3 end shows no conserved phenylalanine or tryptophan, and so a read error is likely. The chain links TRBV10-2 to TRBJ1-2; a possible D gene is TRBD1 (6 bases). This CDR3 is 15 amino acids long. From germline, CDR1 is WSHSY and CDR2 SAAADI. V shed 6 bases and J shed 2 bases, with 16 bases lying between them. The CDR3 region has the DNA TGCGCCAGCAGCCCCGGTGGCAGGGGCAACTATGGCTACACCATC. Its translation: CASSPGGRGNYGYTI.

This clonotype was observed at least ten times. This sequence joins TRBV7-9 and TRBJ2-1, with no clear D. CDR3 length equals 17 residues. The V end lost 0 bases, the J end lost 2 bases, and 14 bases lay between the germline ends. Germline CDR1 and CDR2: SEHNR and FQNEAQ (reference sequence). The CDR3 sequence: CASSLAIAKGPYNEQFF. DNA for the CDR3: TGTGCCAGCAGCTTAGCGATAGCTAAGGGTCCCTACAATGAGCAGTTCTTC.

This clonotype was counted a few times. The chain carries TRBV5-4 and TRBJ2-3; TRBD2 is a possible D gene (6 bases). Trimming shortened V by 4 bases and J by 2 bases, and 11 bases separated the two germline ends. The CDR3 sequence is 14 residues long. In germline, CDR1 is SGHNT, CDR2 YYREEE (reference sequence). DNA of the CDR3: TGTGCCAGCAGCCGGGACTCTTCCACAGATACGCAGTATTTT. Protein sequence: CASSRDSSTDTQYF. The entire variable domain, with the rest obtained from reference TRBV5-4 and TRBJ2-3, is as follows: ETGVTQSPTHLIKTRGQQVTLRCSSQSGHNTVSWYQQALGQGPQFIFQYYREEENGRGNFPPRFSGLQFPNYSSELNVNALELDDSALYLCASSRDSSTDTQYFGPGTRLTVL.